These 2 T cell receptor beta chains were sequenced from one sample in a study of blood T cells in healthy people across ages. Through a sample-barcoded 5' primer and a J-beta primer mix, a second PCR was run for 7 to 11 cycles. One entry per CDR3 protein results from TCRdb running MiXCR on the 5' RACE reads. Counted here are 1.8 million or so distinct CDR3 sequences, around 40% occurring once; the ten biggest clones make up more than 20%. Sequencing was performed on blood. Every receptor here comes from a human donor in good health.

The chain uses TRBV10-3 and TRBJ2-1; 9 bases are a match to TRBD2. V was clipped by 10 bases and J by 6 bases; unmatched bases: 4. The germline V gene has CDR1 ENHRY and CDR2 SYGVKD. The CDR3 length is 12 residues. The CDR3 sequence: CATAGGLNEQFF. The CDR3 DNA is TGTGCCACCGCGGGGGGGCTCAATGAGCAGTTCTTC.

This clonotype was recorded once. Possible read error: a much larger clone is one base away. The V gene is TRBV6-5, the J gene TRBJ1-2; unclear D gene. V lost 2 bases and J 0 bases, leaving 4 bases between the germline ends. The V gene's germline CDR1 is MNHEY and CDR2 SVGAGI. The length of the CDR3 is 13 residues. The CDR3 loop is CASSYAANYGYTF. The CDR3 DNA sequence: TGTGCCAGCAGTTACGCAGCTAACTATGGCTACACCTTC.